Listed below are T cell receptor beta chains from one sample, sequenced in a study of identical twins. Each CDR3 protein gets one entry after TCRdb re-called the 5' RACE reads with MiXCR. The sample shows nearly 650,000 distinct CDR3 sequences, under 8.5% of them seen only once. These sequences were also reported in another study, on yellow fever vaccine responses in identical twins.

The specimen was PBMCs. Receptor source: a woman aged 18-29 years in good health. The CDR3 runs from the conserved cysteine through the conserved F or W. Fields, in order: CDR3 protein, CDR3 DNA, D gene, J gene, clone size, V gene, CDR3 length. The D gene is left open where the match is weak. Only some rows state a clone size, as once, few, many or a class for expanded clones.

CDR3aa: CSVVRYEPSTQYF; CDR3nt: TGCAGCGTTGTTCGCTACGAACCAAGTACCCAGTACTTC; d_gene: NA; j_gene: TRBJ2-5; abundance: few; v_gene: TRBV29-1; len: 13
CDR3aa: CASSKTRGAYEQYF; CDR3nt: TGTGCCAGCAGCAAAACAAGGGGGGCCTACGAGCAGTACTTC; d_gene: NA; j_gene: TRBJ2-7; abundance: many; v_gene: TRBV7-2; len: 14
CDR3aa: CASSRILAGRDSTDTQYF; CDR3nt: TGTGCCAGCAGCCGGATTTTAGCGGGACGGGATAGCACAGATACGCAGTATTTT; d_gene: TRBD2; j_gene: TRBJ2-3; abundance: NA; v_gene: TRBV7-8; len: 18
CDR3aa: CASSYPSGGSEQFF; CDR3nt: TGCGCCAGCAGCTACCCTAGCGGGGGAAGTGAGCAGTTCTTC; d_gene: TRBD2; j_gene: TRBJ2-1; abundance: many; v_gene: TRBV5-1; len: 14
CDR3aa: CASSTLERELFF; CDR3nt: TGTGCCAGCAGCACGCTAGAAAGGGAGCTGTTTTTT; d_gene: NA; j_gene: TRBJ2-2; abundance: few; v_gene: TRBV27; len: 12
CDR3aa: CASSETGSGYTF; CDR3nt: TGTGCCAGCAGCGAAACAGGGAGTGGCTACACCTTC; d_gene: NA; j_gene: TRBJ1-2; abundance: NA; v_gene: TRBV7-9; len: 12
CDR3aa: CASSLNVEQYF; CDR3nt: TGCGCCAGCAGCTTGAATGTCGAGCAGTACTTC; d_gene: NA; j_gene: TRBJ2-7; abundance: few; v_gene: TRBV5-1; len: 11
CDR3aa: CASSLGHAAAFF; CDR3nt: TGTGCCAGCAGCCTCGGACATGCGGCCGCTTTCTTT; d_gene: NA; j_gene: TRBJ1-1; abundance: many; v_gene: TRBV3-1; len: 12
CDR3aa: CATSSHLGPYNEQFF; CDR3nt: TGTGCCACCAGCAGCCACCTTGGACCCTACAATGAGCAGTTCTTC; d_gene: NA; j_gene: TRBJ2-1; abundance: once; v_gene: TRBV15; len: 15
CDR3aa: CASSFILRTSGGSSYEQYF; CDR3nt: TGTGCCAGCAGTTTCATCCTCAGGACTAGCGGGGGCAGCTCCTACGAGCAGTACTTC; d_gene: TRBD2; j_gene: TRBJ2-7; abundance: NA; v_gene: TRBV12-3/TRBV12-4; len: 19
CDR3aa: CASSQDWTGNEKLFF; CDR3nt: TGCGCCAGCAGCCAAGATTGGACGGGAAATGAAAAACTGTTTTTT; d_gene: NA; j_gene: TRBJ1-4; abundance: many; v_gene: TRBV4-1; len: 15
CDR3aa: CASVSPYNEQFF; CDR3nt: TGTGCCAGCGTCTCCCCCTACAATGAGCAGTTCTTC; d_gene: NA; j_gene: TRBJ2-1; abundance: NA; v_gene: TRBV6-6; len: 12
CDR3aa: CASSRTQASNQPQHF; CDR3nt: TGTGCCAGCAGTCGCACACAGGCTAGCAATCAGCCCCAGCATTTT; d_gene: NA; j_gene: TRBJ1-5; abundance: few; v_gene: TRBV6-1; len: 15
CDR3aa: CASSSPTGTNEQFF; CDR3nt: TGTGCCAGCAGCTCACCCACAGGGACGAATGAGCAGTTCTTC; d_gene: NA; j_gene: TRBJ2-1; abundance: NA; v_gene: TRBV7-8; len: 14
CDR3aa: CASSQDNTGMNTEAFF; CDR3nt: TGCGCCAGCAGCCAAGATAATACAGGGATGAACACTGAAGCTTTCTTT; d_gene: NA; j_gene: TRBJ1-1; abundance: few; v_gene: TRBV4-1; len: 16
CDR3aa: CASSLGQGGQETQYF; CDR3nt: TGCGCCAGCAGCTTGGGACAGGGAGGACAAGAGACCCAGTACTTC; d_gene: NA; j_gene: TRBJ2-5; abundance: many; v_gene: TRBV5-1; len: 15
CDR3aa: CASSFTPGDPSVVEQYF; CDR3nt: TGTGCCAGCAGTTTTACCCCAGGGGATCCGTCGGTAGTCGAGCAGTACTTC; d_gene: NA; j_gene: TRBJ2-7; abundance: few; v_gene: TRBV28; len: 17
CDR3aa: CASSSNLGTGQETQYF; CDR3nt: TGTGCCAGCAGCTCCAACCTCGGGACAGGCCAAGAGACCCAGTACTTC; d_gene: TRBD1; j_gene: TRBJ2-5; abundance: NA; v_gene: TRBV7-8; len: 16
CDR3aa: CASSLGGTVDETQYF; CDR3nt: TGTGCCAGCAGCTTAGGCGGGACAGTTGATGAGACCCAGTACTTC; d_gene: NA; j_gene: TRBJ2-5; abundance: few; v_gene: TRBV7-7; len: 15
CDR3aa: CASSLIDRDFGDTQYF; CDR3nt: TGTGCCAGCAGTCTCATCGACAGGGACTTTGGCGATACGCAGTATTTT; d_gene: NA; j_gene: TRBJ2-3; abundance: NA; v_gene: TRBV12-3/TRBV12-4; len: 16
CDR3aa: CASSLDLARASEQYF; CDR3nt: TGTGCCAGCAGCTTGGATTTGGCCAGGGCTAGCGAGCAGTACTTC; d_gene: NA; j_gene: TRBJ2-7; abundance: few; v_gene: TRBV5-5; len: 15
CDR3aa: CSATQGAVITGELFF; CDR3nt: TGCAGTGCCACACAGGGGGCAGTTATCACCGGGGAGCTGTTTTTT; d_gene: TRBD1; j_gene: TRBJ2-2; abundance: NA; v_gene: TRBV20-1; len: 15
CDR3aa: CASSHPPGLAFGTQYF; CDR3nt: TGTGCCAGCAGCCATCCGCCGGGACTAGCGTTCGGGACCCAGTACTTC; d_gene: TRBD2; j_gene: TRBJ2-5; abundance: NA; v_gene: TRBV3-1; len: 16
CDR3aa: CASKDRVLQREVSYNEQFF; CDR3nt: TGTGCCAGCAAGGATAGAGTGTTACAGAGGGAGGTGTCCTACAATGAGCAGTTCTTC; d_gene: NA; j_gene: TRBJ2-1; abundance: NA; v_gene: TRBV6-1; len: 19
CDR3aa: CASSLAVLAGAINTGELFF; CDR3nt: TGTGCCAGCAGCTTAGCCGTATTAGCGGGGGCCATAAACACCGGGGAGCTGTTTTTT; d_gene: TRBD2; j_gene: TRBJ2-2; abundance: few; v_gene: TRBV7-6; len: 19
CDR3aa: CASSGQGSHYGYTF; CDR3nt: TGTGCCAGCAGTGGACAGGGGTCGCACTATGGCTACACCTTC; d_gene: TRBD1; j_gene: TRBJ1-2; abundance: NA; v_gene: TRBV25-1; len: 14
CDR3aa: CAAETQNTGELFF; CDR3nt: TGTGCCGCGGAGACGCAGAACACCGGGGAGCTGTTTTTT; d_gene: NA; j_gene: TRBJ2-2; abundance: many; v_gene: TRBV28; len: 13
CDR3aa: CASSLAEFRYEQYF; CDR3nt: TGCGCCAGCAGCTTGGCGGAGTTCAGGTACGAGCAGTACTTC; d_gene: NA; j_gene: TRBJ2-7; abundance: NA; v_gene: TRBV5-1; len: 14
CDR3aa: CASREPGENSPLHF; CDR3nt: TGTGCCAGCAGGGAACCGGGGGAAAATTCACCCCTCCACTTT; d_gene: NA; j_gene: TRBJ1-6; abundance: few; v_gene: TRBV28; len: 14
CDR3aa: CASSQSGLKETQYF; CDR3nt: TGCGCCAGCAGCCAATCGGGGCTAAAAGAGACCCAGTACTTC; d_gene: NA; j_gene: TRBJ2-5; abundance: NA; v_gene: TRBV4-1; len: 14
CDR3aa: CSVAVPSLDTGELFF; CDR3nt: TGCAGCGTTGCAGTCCCCAGCCTGGACACCGGGGAGCTGTTTTTT; d_gene: NA; j_gene: TRBJ2-2; abundance: few; v_gene: TRBV29-1; len: 15
CDR3aa: CASSLRAGFQETQYF; CDR3nt: TGCGCCAGCAGCTTGAGGGCAGGGTTCCAAGAGACCCAGTACTTC; d_gene: NA; j_gene: TRBJ2-5; abundance: NA; v_gene: TRBV5-1; len: 15
CDR3aa: CATSLGGSYEQYF; CDR3nt: TGTGCCACCAGCTTGGGCGGATCCTACGAGCAGTACTTC; d_gene: NA; j_gene: TRBJ2-7; abundance: NA; v_gene: TRBV10-3; len: 13
CDR3aa: CASSSFGTSGRETQYF; CDR3nt: TGCGCCAGCAGCTCTTTTGGGACTAGCGGGAGGGAGACCCAGTACTTC; d_gene: TRBD2; j_gene: TRBJ2-5; abundance: many; v_gene: TRBV5-1; len: 16
CDR3aa: CATSDSGTGNADTQYF; CDR3nt: TGTGCCACCAGTGATTCGGGGACAGGGAACGCAGATACGCAGTATTTT; d_gene: TRBD1; j_gene: TRBJ2-3; abundance: few; v_gene: TRBV24-1; len: 16
CDR3aa: CASTAGEMDGYTF; CDR3nt: TGTGCCAGCACTGCAGGGGAGATGGATGGCTACACCTTC; d_gene: NA; j_gene: TRBJ1-2; abundance: many; v_gene: TRBV6-1; len: 13
CDR3aa: CATSDDARANSYNEQFF; CDR3nt: TGTGCCACCAGTGACGACGCAAGGGCTAACTCCTACAATGAGCAGTTCTTC; d_gene: NA; j_gene: TRBJ2-1; abundance: many; v_gene: TRBV24-1; len: 17
CDR3aa: CASSLTGQGNYGYTF; CDR3nt: TGCGCCAGCAGCTTGACGGGACAGGGGAACTATGGCTACACCTTC; d_gene: TRBD1; j_gene: TRBJ1-2; abundance: NA; v_gene: TRBV5-1; len: 15
CDR3aa: CASSLPRGRGVNTEAFF; CDR3nt: TGCGCCAGCAGCTTACCCCGGGGCCGGGGAGTGAACACTGAAGCTTTCTTT; d_gene: NA; j_gene: TRBJ1-1; abundance: many; v_gene: TRBV5-1; len: 17
CDR3aa: CASSLRLASKQKNTGELFF; CDR3nt: TGCGCCAGCAGCTTGAGGCTGGCGTCAAAGCAAAAGAACACCGGGGAGCTGTTTTTT; d_gene: NA; j_gene: TRBJ2-2; abundance: many; v_gene: TRBV5-1; len: 19
CDR3aa: CATSTKMGALYNEQFF; CDR3nt: TGTGCCACCAGCACCAAAATGGGGGCACTCTACAATGAGCAGTTCTTC; d_gene: NA; j_gene: TRBJ2-1; abundance: few; v_gene: TRBV15; len: 16
CDR3aa: CASSPATEYGYTF; CDR3nt: TGTGCCAGCTCACCAGCGACCGAGTATGGCTACACCTTC; d_gene: NA; j_gene: TRBJ1-2; abundance: few; v_gene: TRBV18; len: 13
CDR3aa: CSASGGNVGELFF; CDR3nt: TGCAGTGCTAGCGGGGGGAACGTCGGGGAGCTGTTTTTT; d_gene: TRBD2; j_gene: TRBJ2-2; abundance: NA; v_gene: TRBV20-1; len: 13
CDR3aa: CSAYGFFADTQYF; CDR3nt: TGCAGTGCATATGGGTTTTTCGCAGATACGCAGTATTTT; d_gene: NA; j_gene: TRBJ2-3; abundance: many; v_gene: TRBV20-1; len: 13
CDR3aa: CASSLRGEVGNTEAFF; CDR3nt: TGTGCCAGCAGCTTAAGGGGGGAGGTTGGCAACACTGAAGCTTTCTTT; d_gene: NA; j_gene: TRBJ1-1; abundance: NA; v_gene: TRBV7-9; len: 16
CDR3aa: CATSRDSLNNEQFF; CDR3nt: TGTGCCACCAGCAGAGATTCTCTTAACAATGAGCAGTTCTTC; d_gene: NA; j_gene: TRBJ2-1; abundance: few; v_gene: TRBV15; len: 14
CDR3aa: CSAPDRNTGELFF; CDR3nt: TGCAGTGCTCCGGACAGGAACACCGGGGAGCTGTTTTTT; d_gene: NA; j_gene: TRBJ2-2; abundance: many; v_gene: TRBV20-1; len: 13
CDR3aa: CASTDSGNQPQHF; CDR3nt: TGTGCCAGCACCGATAGTGGCAATCAGCCCCAGCATTTT; d_gene: NA; j_gene: TRBJ1-5; abundance: few; v_gene: TRBV12-3/TRBV12-4; len: 13
CDR3aa: CASSFIAGATGELFF; CDR3nt: TGCGCCAGCAGCTTTATAGCGGGAGCCACCGGGGAGCTGTTTTTT; d_gene: TRBD2; j_gene: TRBJ2-2; abundance: few; v_gene: TRBV5-1; len: 15
CDR3aa: CATSRDSAYEQYF; CDR3nt: TGTGCCACTTCAAGGGACTCCGCCTACGAGCAGTACTTC; d_gene: NA; j_gene: TRBJ2-7; abundance: NA; v_gene: TRBV28; len: 13
CDR3aa: CATSTKISDEQFF; CDR3nt: TGTGCCACCAGCACTAAAATCTCGGATGAGCAGTTCTTC; d_gene: NA; j_gene: TRBJ2-1; abundance: few; v_gene: TRBV15; len: 13
CDR3aa: CASSTGTGLIYEQYF; CDR3nt: TGTGCCAGCAGCACCGGGACAGGGCTAATCTACGAGCAGTACTTC; d_gene: TRBD1; j_gene: TRBJ2-7; abundance: few; v_gene: TRBV12-3/TRBV12-4; len: 15
CDR3aa: CAIRQGVLAPLHF; CDR3nt: TGTGCCATCAGGCAGGGGGTTCTGGCACCCCTCCACTTT; d_gene: TRBD1; j_gene: TRBJ1-6; abundance: NA; v_gene: TRBV10-3; len: 13